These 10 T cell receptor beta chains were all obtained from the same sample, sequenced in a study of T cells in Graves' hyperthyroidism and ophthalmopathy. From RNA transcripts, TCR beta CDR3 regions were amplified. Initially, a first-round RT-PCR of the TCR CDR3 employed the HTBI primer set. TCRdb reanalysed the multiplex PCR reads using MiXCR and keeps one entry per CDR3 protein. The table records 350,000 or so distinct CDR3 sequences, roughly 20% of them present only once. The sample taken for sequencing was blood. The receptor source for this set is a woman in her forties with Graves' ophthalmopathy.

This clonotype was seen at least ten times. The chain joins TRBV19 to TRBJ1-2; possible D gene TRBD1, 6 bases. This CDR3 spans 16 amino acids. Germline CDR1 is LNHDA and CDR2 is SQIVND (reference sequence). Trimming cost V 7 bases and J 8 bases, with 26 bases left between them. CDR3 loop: CASTSSDGTGYGGYTF. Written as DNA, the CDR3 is TGTGCCAGTACCTCCTCGGACGGCACAGGGTACGGCGGCTACACCTTC. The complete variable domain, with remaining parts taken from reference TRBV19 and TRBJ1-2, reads DGGITQSPKYLFRKEGQNVTLSCEQNLNHDAMYWYRQDPGQGLRLIYYSQIVNDFQKGDIAEGYSVSREKKESFPLTVTSAQKNPTAFYLCASTSSDGTGYGGYTFGSGTRLTVV.

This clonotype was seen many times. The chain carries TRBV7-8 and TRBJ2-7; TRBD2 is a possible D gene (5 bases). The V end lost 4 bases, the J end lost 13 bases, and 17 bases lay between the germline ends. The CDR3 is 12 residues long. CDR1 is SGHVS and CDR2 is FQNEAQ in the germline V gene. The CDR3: CASSSPGLLLYF. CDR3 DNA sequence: TGTGCCAGCAGCTCTCCAGGACTCCTTTTATACTTC.

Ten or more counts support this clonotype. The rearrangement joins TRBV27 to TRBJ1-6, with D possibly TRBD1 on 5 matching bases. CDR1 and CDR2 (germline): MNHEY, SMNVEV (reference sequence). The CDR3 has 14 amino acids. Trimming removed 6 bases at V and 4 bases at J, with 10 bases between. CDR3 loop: CASRVPGYNSPLHF. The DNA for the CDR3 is TGTGCCAGCAGGGTTCCAGGGTATAATTCACCCCTCCACTTT.

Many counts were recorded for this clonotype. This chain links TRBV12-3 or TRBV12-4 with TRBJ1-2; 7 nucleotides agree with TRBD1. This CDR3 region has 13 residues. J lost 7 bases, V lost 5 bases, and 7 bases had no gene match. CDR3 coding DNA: TGTGCCAGCAGTCGACAGGGTTTGGGTGGCTACACCTTC. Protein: CASSRQGLGGYTF.

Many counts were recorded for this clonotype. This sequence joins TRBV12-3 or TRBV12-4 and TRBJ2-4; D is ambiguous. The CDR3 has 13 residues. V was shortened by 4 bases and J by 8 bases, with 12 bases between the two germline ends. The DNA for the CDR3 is TGTGCCAGCAGTTCGGACCCCTGGCACATTCAGTACTTC. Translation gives CASSSDPWHIQYF.

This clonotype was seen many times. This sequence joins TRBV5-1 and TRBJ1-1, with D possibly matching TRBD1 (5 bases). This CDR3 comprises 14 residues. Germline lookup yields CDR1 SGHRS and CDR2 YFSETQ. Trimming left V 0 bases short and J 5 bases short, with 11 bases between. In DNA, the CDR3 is TGCGCCAGCAGCTTGGGTCAGGGAAGTACTGAAGCTTTCTTT. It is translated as CASSLGQGSTEAFF.

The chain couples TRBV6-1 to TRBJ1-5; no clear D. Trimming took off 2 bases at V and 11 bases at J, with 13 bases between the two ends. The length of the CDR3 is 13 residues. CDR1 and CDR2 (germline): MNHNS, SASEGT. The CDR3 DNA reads TGTGCCAGCAGTGAACACGGAGGGATGTCCCAGCATTTT. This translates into CASSEHGGMSQHF.

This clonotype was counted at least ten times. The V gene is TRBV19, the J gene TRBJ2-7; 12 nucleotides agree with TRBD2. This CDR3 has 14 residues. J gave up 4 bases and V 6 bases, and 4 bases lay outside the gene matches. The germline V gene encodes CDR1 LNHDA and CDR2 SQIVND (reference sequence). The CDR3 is CASRRLAGEYEQYF. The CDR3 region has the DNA TGTGCCAGTAGGAGACTAGCGGGAGAGTACGAGCAGTACTTC.

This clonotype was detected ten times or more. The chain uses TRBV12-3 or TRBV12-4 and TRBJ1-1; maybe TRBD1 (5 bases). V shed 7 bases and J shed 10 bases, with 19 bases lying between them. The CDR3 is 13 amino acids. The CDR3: CASTPRQGGRAFF. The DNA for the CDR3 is TGTGCCAGCACCCCCCGGCAGGGCGGAAGAGCTTTCTTT.

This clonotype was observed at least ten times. CDR3 coding DNA: TGTGCCAGCAGTGAATTAACTTGGGATTCACCCCTCCACTTT. Translated: CASSELTWDSPLHF. This chain links TRBV6-1 with TRBJ1-6; D is unresolved. V was pared by 2 bases and J by 8 bases, with 10 bases between. The CDR3 runs to 14 residues. Germline CDR1 reads MNHNS; CDR2 reads SASEGT.